This T cell receptor beta chain was identified in a study of memory CD8 T cells in hepatitis C reinfection. Study-level background: Chronic HCV followed reinfection in two donors who cleared primary infection. Pre-reinfection sampling occurred 55 to 20 weeks ahead of detected reinfection.

V lost 1 base to trimming and J lost 4 bases, with 11 bases between them. CDR1 and CDR2 from the germline V gene are SEHNR and FQNEAQ (reference sequence). CDR3 size: 14 residues. As for time point: pre-reinfection, 55 to 20 weeks before reinfection detection. TCR sequencing was done directly ex vivo on sorted cells, without expansion in vitro. At all three reinfection time points, viable CD3+ CD8+ CD45RO- cells from a couple of donors served as controls. The method was immunoSEQ multiplex PCR; TCRdb's version includes in-frame clones alone and lacks a portion of them. The sample carries approximately 50,000 clones, 89% recorded once.

The source of this sequence is a man between 18 and 35 years old with hepatitis C virus infection. Sequenced material: naive CD8+ T cells sorted from blood. V is TRBV7-9 and J is TRBJ2-7, with unresolved D. The CDR3, as DNA: TGTGCCAGCAGCTTAGGACTTCGAGAATACGAGCAGTACTTC. Encoded protein: CASSLGLREYEQYF.